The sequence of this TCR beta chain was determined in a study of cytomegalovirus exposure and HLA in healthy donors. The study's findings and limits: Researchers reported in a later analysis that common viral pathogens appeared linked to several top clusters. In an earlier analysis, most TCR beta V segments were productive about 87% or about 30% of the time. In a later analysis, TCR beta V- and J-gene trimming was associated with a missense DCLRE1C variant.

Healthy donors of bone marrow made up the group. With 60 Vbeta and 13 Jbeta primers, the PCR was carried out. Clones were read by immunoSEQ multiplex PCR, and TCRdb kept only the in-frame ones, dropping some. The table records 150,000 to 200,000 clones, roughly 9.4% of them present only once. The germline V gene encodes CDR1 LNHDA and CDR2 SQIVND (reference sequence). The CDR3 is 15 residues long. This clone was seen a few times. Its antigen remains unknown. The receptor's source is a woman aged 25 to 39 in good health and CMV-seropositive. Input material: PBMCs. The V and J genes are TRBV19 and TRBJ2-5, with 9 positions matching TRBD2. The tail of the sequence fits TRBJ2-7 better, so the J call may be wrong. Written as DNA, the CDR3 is TGTGCCACCAGTCGTCTAGCGGGGAGCTCCTACGAGCAGTACTTC. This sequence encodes CATSRLAGSSYEQYF.